The 26 T cell receptor beta chains in this list originate from one sample, sequenced in a study of blood T cell repertoires in COVID-19. Using immunoSEQ multiplex PCR, the repertoire was profiled, and TCRdb retains in-frame clones only, with some absent. The sample has approximately 200,000 clones, about 88% seen once. Sequenced material: peripheral blood. The receptors stem from a woman aged 55-75 years with acute or convalescent COVID-19.

A single count supports this clone. V and J are TRBV7-9 and TRBJ1-1, with D possibly matching TRBD1 (6 bases). There are 14 residues in the CDR3. Germline CDR1 reads SEHNR; CDR2 reads FQNEAQ (reference sequence). V lost 4 bases to trimming and J lost 10 bases, with 19 bases between them. As DNA, the CDR3 is TGTGCCAGCAGCTCCCGGGACACCGAGTGGAGAGCTTTCTTT. This sequence encodes CASSSRDTEWRAFF.

V usage is TRBV13 and J usage is TRBJ2-1; the match to TRBD2 covers 10 bases. The V gene end was trimmed by 1 base and the J gene end by 6 bases; junction bases not matched to a gene: 6. Germline V lookup: CDR1 PRHDT, CDR2 FYEKMQ (reference sequence). This CDR3 is 16 amino acids long. In DNA form, the CDR3 reads TGTGCCAGCAGCTTAGAGAGGGTAGCGGGGGGCAATGAGCAGTTCTTC. It yields the protein CASSLERVAGGNEQFF.

Points on this clone: The same CDR3 is also encoded by other DNA sequences in this sample. The chain links TRBV30 to TRBJ1-4, with 7 bases lining up with TRBD1. This CDR3 has 14 residues. Germline-derived CDR1 and CDR2 are GTSNPN and SVGIG (reference sequence). The ends lost 2 bases at V and 4 bases at J; junction bases unmatched: 4. The CDR3 coding sequence is TGTGCCTGGAGTCGACAGGGCCTTAATGAAAAACTGTTTTTT. Amino acid sequence: CAWSRQGLNEKLFF. Drawing the rest from reference TRBV30 and TRBJ1-4, the complete variable domain is SQTIHQWPATLVQPVGSPLSLECTVEGTSNPNLYWYRQAAGRGLQLLFYSVGIGQISSEVPQNLSASRPQDRQFILSSKKLLLSDSGFYLCAWSRQGLNEKLFFGSGTQLSVL.

The chain is built from TRBV25-1 and TRBJ1-1; unclear D gene. CDR1 MGHDK and CDR2 SYGVNS come from the germline V gene. The CDR3 consists of 16 residues. V was shortened by 0 bases and J by 1 base, with 12 bases between the two germline ends. The CDR3 reads CASSEYGVGWNTEAFF. Written as DNA, the CDR3 is TGTGCCAGCAGTGAATACGGGGTGGGCTGGAACACTGAAGCTTTCTTT.

The CDR3 bases are TGTGCCAGTAGTATAAAATCAGGGGGCGCAGCCAAAAACATTCAGTACTTC. Its translation is CASSIKSGGAAKNIQYF. V usage is TRBV19 and J usage is TRBJ2-4; 8 nucleotides match TRBD1. The CDR3 has 17 amino acids. The junction had 6 bases not matched to a gene; V was cut back by 2 bases and J by 0 bases. CDR1 LNHDA and CDR2 SQIVND come from the germline V gene (reference sequence). Together with reference TRBV19 and TRBJ2-4, the CDR3 gives the full variable domain: DGGITQSPKYLFRKEGQNVTLSCEQNLNHDAMYWYRQDPGQGLRLIYYSQIVNDFQKGDIAEGYSVSREKKESFPLTVTSAQKNPTAFYLCASSIKSGGAAKNIQYFGAGTRLSVL.

This CDR3 is CASMRGAGYGYTF. The CDR3 DNA is TGTGCCAGCATGCGGGGCGCGGGCTATGGCTACACCTTC. J is TRBJ1-2 and V is TRBV6-5; maybe TRBD1 (5 bases). The CDR3 is made up of 13 amino acids. Germline CDR1 and CDR2: MNHEY and SVGAGI. Between the trimmed V and J ends, which lost 7 bases and 4 bases, there was a span of 13 bases.

The chain links TRBV23-1 to TRBJ1-2; no definite D call. TRBV23-1 falls under the ORF class, with uncertain function. This CDR3 comprises 14 residues. With 2 bases removed from V and 4 bases from J, the gap between germline ends came to 11 bases. CDR3 sequence (DNA): TGCGCCAGCAGTCAACCGGGAACTACCTATGGCTACACCTTC. Residues: CASSQPGTTYGYTF.

J is TRBJ2-7 and V is TRBV7-8; 9 nucleotides match TRBD1. The germline CDR1 and CDR2 sequences are SGHVS and FQNEAQ. The CDR3 totals 12 residues. The ends lost 6 bases at V and 7 bases at J; junction bases unmatched: 4. For the CDR3, the DNA is TGTGCCAGCAGTCGGGACAGGGTAGAGCAGTACTTC. It is translated as CASSRDRVEQYF.

This chain uses TRBV18 with TRBJ2-7, with TRBD1 matching over 8 bases. V shed 3 bases and J 6 bases; nucleotides not matched to a gene: 7. Germline V gene data show CDR1 as KGHSH and CDR2 as LQKENI. The CDR3 totals 14 residues. Here the CDR3 DNA reads TGTGCCAGCTCACCCTGGGGACAGGCGGGCGAGCAGTACTTC. This sequence encodes CASSPWGQAGEQYF. The variable domain in full, with the rest retrieved from reference TRBV18 and TRBJ2-7, is NAGVMQNPRHLVRRRGQEARLRCSPMKGHSHVYWYRQLPEEGLKFMVYLQKENIIDESGMPKERFSAEFPKEGPSILRIQQVVRGDSAAYFCASSPWGQAGEQYFGPGTRLTVT.

This rearrangement joins TRBV11-2 to TRBJ2-1; possible D gene TRBD2, 5 bases. The germline CDR1 and CDR2 sequences are SGHAT and FQNNGV. The CDR3 extends over 16 amino acids. V lost 3 bases to trimming and J lost 6 bases, with 18 bases between them. As DNA, the CDR3 is TGTGCCAGCAGCTTCCTTCGGGATTTGTGGGGCAATGAGCAGTTCTTC. Its translation is CASSFLRDLWGNEQFF.

The chain carries TRBV10-3 and TRBJ2-7; possibly TRBD1 for D (6 bases). The CDR3 sequence is 18 residues long. The V gene lost 5 bases and the J gene lost 2 bases, with 25 bases spanning the gap. Germline V gene sequence: CDR1 ENHRY, CDR2 SYGVKD. The CDR3 sequence is CAISLTTAVGTHTYEQYF. CDR3 sequence (DNA): TGTGCCATCAGTCTAACCACCGCGGTAGGGACACATACCTACGAGCAGTACTTC.

The V and J genes are TRBV3-1 (or the pseudogene TRBV3-2) and TRBJ1-3, with 8 bases matching TRBD1. The J segment lost 3 bases and the V segment lost 3 bases, leaving 4 bases of the junction unmatched. Germline CDR1 reads LGHDT; CDR2 reads YNNKEL (reference sequence). The CDR3 extends over 15 amino acids. The CDR3 loop reads CASSQADRVGNTIYF. The DNA for the CDR3 is TGTGCCAGCAGCCAGGCGGACAGGGTTGGAAACACCATATATTTT.

The rearrangement links TRBV6-2 or TRBV6-3 to TRBJ2-7, with 13 bases that match TRBD2. The CDR3 is 17 amino acids. In germline, CDR1 is MNHEY, CDR2 SVGEGT. V dropped 0 bases and J dropped 3; count of bases not matched to a gene: 5. CDR3 nucleotide sequence: TGTGCCAGCAGTTACTCGCCACTAGCGGGAGGGATCTACGAGCAGTACTTC. Translation: CASSYSPLAGGIYEQYF.

The V call is TRBV3-1 (or the pseudogene TRBV3-2), the J call TRBJ1-2, with 8 bases that match TRBD1. V dropped 4 bases and J dropped 8; count of bases not matched to a gene: 6. CDR3 length: 13 amino acids. In germline, CDR1 is LGHDT, CDR2 YNNKEL (reference sequence). The CDR3 loop reads CASSPWTGLGYTF. CDR3 DNA sequence: TGTGCCAGCAGCCCCTGGACAGGGCTGGGCTACACCTTC.

This sequence joins TRBV29-1 and TRBJ2-1; D is unclear. Trimming shortened V by 7 bases and J by 7 bases, and 11 bases separated the two germline ends. The CDR3 contains 11 residues. The V gene's germline CDR1 is SQVTM and CDR2 ANQGSEA. CDR3 sequence (DNA): TGCAGCGCCCCGTATCGTAATGAGCAGTTCTTC. It is translated as CSAPYRNEQFF.

A single count supports this clone. The rearrangement joins TRBV18 to TRBJ2-3; 11 nucleotides match TRBD2. The V gene's germline CDR1 is KGHSH and CDR2 LQKENI. Trimming cost V 3 bases and J 6 bases; bases outside gene matches: 11. This CDR3 has 17 residues. The chain's CDR3 is CASSPRITSGSEDTQYF. CDR3 in DNA: TGTGCCAGCTCACCTAGGATTACTAGCGGGAGCGAGGATACGCAGTATTTT.

The V gene is TRBV15, the J gene TRBJ1-6, with D maybe TRBD1 (5 bases). V was cut by 4 bases and J by 10 bases, with 8 bases left in between. CDR1 and CDR2 from the germline V gene are LNHNV and YYDKDF (reference sequence). This CDR3 has 12 residues. The CDR3 nucleotides are TGTGCCACCAGCATAGACAGATCACCCCTCCACTTT. Amino acid sequence: CATSIDRSPLHF.

This clone appeared a single time. V is TRBV6-1 and J is TRBJ1-2; maybe TRBD1 (5 bases). This CDR3 comprises 17 residues. Looked up from germline, CDR1 is MNHNS and CDR2 is SASEGT. Trimming took off 4 bases at V and 2 bases at J, with 20 bases between the two ends. The CDR3 DNA sequence: TGTGCCAGCAGTGCCATGGGGGGAGAGATACTGAACTATGGCTACACCTTC. It is translated as CASSAMGGEILNYGYTF.

The rearrangement joins TRBV9 to TRBJ2-7; D may be TRBD1 (5 bases). In germline, CDR1 is SGDLS, CDR2 YYNGEE. This CDR3 is 14 amino acids long. Trimming left V 2 bases short and J 2 bases short, with 11 bases between. For the CDR3, the DNA is TGTGCCAGCAGCGTCAGACAGACCCCCTACGAGCAGTACTTC. It yields the protein CASSVRQTPYEQYF.

The chain employs TRBV28 and TRBJ1-2; weak D call: TRBD1 (5 bases). The CDR3 consists of 13 residues. CDR1 is MDHEN and CDR2 is SYDVKM in the germline V gene. Trimming removed 3 bases at V and 5 bases at J, with 10 bases between. DNA of the CDR3: TGTGCCAGCAGTTTGGGGCAGGTTTATGGCTACACCTTC. Translation: CASSLGQVYGYTF.

The chain combines TRBV28 with TRBJ1-2, with TRBD1 matching 10 bases. In germline, CDR1 is MDHEN, CDR2 SYDVKM. The CDR3 sequence is 15 residues long. The trim removed 4 bases at V and 5 bases at J, leaving 7 bases unmatched. The CDR3 reads CASSWGQGIVYGYTF. The CDR3 DNA reads TGTGCCAGCAGTTGGGGACAGGGGATCGTATATGGCTACACCTTC.

The J gene is TRBJ2-3, the V gene TRBV7-3; 7 nucleotides align to TRBD2. CDR1 and CDR2 (germline): SGHTA, FQGTGA. Trimming removed 0 bases from V and 3 bases from J; junction bases left unmatched: 0. The CDR3 has 14 amino acids. The CDR3 sequence is CASSLTSGTDTQYF. The CDR3 DNA reads TGTGCCAGCAGCTTAACTAGCGGGACAGATACGCAGTATTTT.

The chain couples TRBV28 to TRBJ1-5; D uncertain. Trimming took off 6 bases at V and 2 bases at J, with 5 bases between the two ends. This CDR3 contains 12 residues. Per the germline V gene, CDR1 is MDHEN and CDR2 is SYDVKM. DNA for the CDR3: TGTGCCAGCAGGCAGGGCAATCAGCCCCAGCATTTT. This encodes CASRQGNQPQHF. Complete variable domain (other parts from reference TRBV28 and TRBJ1-5): DVKVTQSSRYLVKRTGEKVFLECVQDMDHENMFWYRQDPGLGLRLIYFSYDVKMKEKGDIPEGYSVSREKKERFSLILESASTNQTSMYLCASRQGNQPQHFGDGTRLSIL.

The V gene is TRBV6-2 or TRBV6-3, the J gene TRBJ1-2; 7 positions match TRBD1. Losses at the gene ends were 5 bases for V and 5 bases for J; bases not matched to a gene: 17. Germline CDR1 MNHEY, CDR2 SVGEGT. This CDR3 region has 17 residues. The chain's CDR3 is CASSPPLRDSSFYGYTF. In DNA form, the CDR3 reads TGTGCCAGCAGTCCCCCCCTCCGGGACAGCTCCTTTTATGGCTACACCTTC.

The gene calls are TRBV11-2 and TRBJ1-1; 10 bases align to TRBD1. Germline assignment: CDR1 SGHAT and CDR2 FQNNGV. Trimming cost V 5 bases and J 3 bases; bases outside gene matches: 9. CDR3 size: 16 residues. The CDR3 here is CASSKPRDRGYTEAFF. The CDR3 nucleotides read TGTGCCAGCAGCAAACCTCGGGACAGGGGTTACACTGAAGCTTTCTTT. The complete variable domain, with remaining parts taken from reference TRBV11-2 and TRBJ1-1, reads EAGVAQSPRYKIIEKRQSVAFWCNPISGHATLYWYQQILGQGPKLLIQFQNNGVVDDSQLPKDRFSAERLKGVDSTLKIQPAKLEDSAVYLCASSKPRDRGYTEAFFGQGTRLTVV.

The chain uses TRBV5-5 and TRBJ2-1, with 12 positions matching TRBD2. Germline lookup yields CDR1 SGHKS and CDR2 YYEKEE (reference sequence). The CDR3 has 16 residues. V lost 1 base to trimming and J lost 4 bases; unmatched junction nucleotides: 3. The CDR3, as DNA: TGTGCCAGCAGCTTGCCGGGACTAGCGGGTTACAATGAGCAGTTCTTC. This gives the protein CASSLPGLAGYNEQFF.